The 5 T cell receptor beta chains in this list originate from one sample, sequenced in a study of CD8 T cells in ankylosing spondylitis. TCRdb re-derived calls from the 5' RACE reads in MiXCR, one entry per CDR3 protein. The repertoire holds about 260,000 distinct CDR3 sequences, around 18% seen once, with under 8.5% in the top ten. The material sequenced was blood, either unsorted or a sorted T cell fraction (not recorded which). These TCRs come from a male donor with ankylosing spondylitis or in good health (not recorded which).

This clonotype has a handful of counts. The V gene is TRBV15, the J gene TRBJ2-3, with D possibly matching TRBD2 (6 bases). This CDR3 comprises 14 residues. Germline V lookup: CDR1 LNHNV, CDR2 YYDKDF (reference sequence). V lost 5 bases and J lost 0, with 9 bases in between. For the CDR3, the DNA is TGTGCCACCAGCGTTCGGGGGAGCACAGATACGCAGTATTTT. Residues: CATSVRGSTDTQYF.

The CDR3 DNA is TGTGCCATCAGTGCGGGGGGAGTTGAAGCTTTCTTT. It yields the protein CAISAGGVEAFF. The V call is TRBV10-3, the J call TRBJ1-1, with TRBD1 as a possible D gene (5 bases). The CDR3 contains 12 residues. V shed 4 bases and J shed 7 bases, with 10 bases lying between them. Germline V gives CDR1 ENHRY, CDR2 SYGVKD.

The chain employs TRBV4-2 and TRBJ1-1; 11 positions match TRBD1. Germline assignment: CDR1 LGHNA and CDR2 YNFKEQ. Losses at the gene ends were 1 base for V and 6 bases for J; bases not matched to a gene: 7. CDR3 size: 16 residues. The CDR3 DNA is TGTGCCAGCAGCCAAGGGACAGGGGGCACGGACTCTGAAGCTTTCTTT. It is translated as CASSQGTGGTDSEAFF.

Many counts were recorded for this clonotype. The genes are TRBV20-1 and TRBJ2-3, with unresolved D. Germline V gene lookup returns CDR1 DFQATT and CDR2 SNEGSKA (reference sequence). Trimming left V 1 base short and J 5 bases short, with 7 bases between. This CDR3 is 12 amino acids long. The CDR3 sequence is CSARVGEDTQYF. CDR3 DNA: TGCAGTGCTAGAGTCGGCGAAGATACGCAGTATTTT.

The J gene is TRBJ1-2, the V gene TRBV19; 7 nucleotides match TRBD1. The CDR3 consists of 14 residues. J lost 6 bases, V lost 1 base, and 5 bases had no gene match. Germline-derived CDR1 and CDR2 are LNHDA and SQIVND (reference sequence). The CDR3 region is CASSIGDSVDGYTF. The CDR3 DNA sequence: TGTGCCAGTAGTATAGGGGACAGTGTGGATGGCTACACCTTC.